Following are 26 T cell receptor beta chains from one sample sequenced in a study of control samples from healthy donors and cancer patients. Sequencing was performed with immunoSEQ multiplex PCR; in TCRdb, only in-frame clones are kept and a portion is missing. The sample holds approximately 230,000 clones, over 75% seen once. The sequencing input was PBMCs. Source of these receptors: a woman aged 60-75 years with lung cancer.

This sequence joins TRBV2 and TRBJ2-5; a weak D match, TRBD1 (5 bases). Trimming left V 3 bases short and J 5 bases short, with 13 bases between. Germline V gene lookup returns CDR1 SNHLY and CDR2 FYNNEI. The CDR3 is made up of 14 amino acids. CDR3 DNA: TGTGCCAGCAGTGAGTCAGGGTTAGGGGAGACCCAGTACTTC. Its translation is CASSESGLGETQYF.

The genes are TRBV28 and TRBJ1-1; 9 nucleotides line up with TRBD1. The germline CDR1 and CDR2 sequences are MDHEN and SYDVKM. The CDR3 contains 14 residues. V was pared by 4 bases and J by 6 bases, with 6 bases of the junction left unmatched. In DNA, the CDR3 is TGTGCCAGCAGTTCCGGACAGGGGAGCCCTGAAGCTTTCTTT. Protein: CASSSGQGSPEAFF.

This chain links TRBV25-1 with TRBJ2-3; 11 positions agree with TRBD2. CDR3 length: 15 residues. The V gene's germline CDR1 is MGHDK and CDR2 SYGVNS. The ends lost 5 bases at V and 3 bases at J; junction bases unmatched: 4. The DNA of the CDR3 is TGTGCCAGCAGTCTAGCGGGAGGTGATACAGATACGCAGTATTTT. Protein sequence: CASSLAGGDTDTQYF.

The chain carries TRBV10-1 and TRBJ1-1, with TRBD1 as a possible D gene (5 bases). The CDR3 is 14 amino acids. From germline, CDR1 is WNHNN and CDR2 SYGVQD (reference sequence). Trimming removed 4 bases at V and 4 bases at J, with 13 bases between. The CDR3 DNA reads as TGCGCCAGCAGTGGTGCAGGGTCGGCCACTGAAGCTTTCTTT. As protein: CASSGAGSATEAFF.

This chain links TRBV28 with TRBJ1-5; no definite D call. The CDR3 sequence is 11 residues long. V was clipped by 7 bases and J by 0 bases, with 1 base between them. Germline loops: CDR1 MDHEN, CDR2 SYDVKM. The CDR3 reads CASTSNQPQHF. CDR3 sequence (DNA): TGTGCCAGCACTAGCAATCAGCCCCAGCATTTT.

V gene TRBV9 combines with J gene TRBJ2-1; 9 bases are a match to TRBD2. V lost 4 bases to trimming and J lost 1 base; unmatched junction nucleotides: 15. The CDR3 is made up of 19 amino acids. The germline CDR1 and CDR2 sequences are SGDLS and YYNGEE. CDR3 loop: CASSPTRGSGRVSYNEQFF. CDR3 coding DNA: TGTGCCAGCAGCCCGACTCGCGGTAGCGGGAGAGTTTCCTACAATGAGCAGTTCTTC.

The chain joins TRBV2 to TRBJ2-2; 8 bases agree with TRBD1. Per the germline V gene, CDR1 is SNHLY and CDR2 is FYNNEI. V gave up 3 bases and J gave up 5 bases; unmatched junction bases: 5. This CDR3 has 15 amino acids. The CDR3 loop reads CASSDQGALTGELFF. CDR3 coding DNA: TGTGCCAGCAGTGATCAGGGGGCGCTTACCGGGGAGCTGTTTTTT. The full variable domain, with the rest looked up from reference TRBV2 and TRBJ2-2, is EPEVTQTPSHQVTQMGQEVILRCVPISNHLYFYWYRQILGQKVEFLVSFYNNEISEKSEIFDDQFSVERPDGSNFTLKIRSTKLEDSAMYFCASSDQGALTGELFFGEGSRLTVL.

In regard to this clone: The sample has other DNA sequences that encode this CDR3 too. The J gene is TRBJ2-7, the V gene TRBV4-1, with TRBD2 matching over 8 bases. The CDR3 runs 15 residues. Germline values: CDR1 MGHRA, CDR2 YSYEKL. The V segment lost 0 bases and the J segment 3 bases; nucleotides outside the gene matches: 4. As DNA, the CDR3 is TGCGCCAGCAGCCAAGAGGGAACTAGCGGCTACGAGCAGTACTTC. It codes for CASSQEGTSGYEQYF.

CDR3 protein: CATSDRGQGRAFF. The CDR3 nucleotides read TGTGCCACCAGTGATCGAGGACAGGGGAGGGCTTTCTTT. The chain combines TRBV24-1 with TRBJ1-1, with 9 bases aligning to TRBD1. The CDR3 length is 13 residues. V shed 3 bases and J 11 bases; nucleotides not matched to a gene: 6. Germline CDR1 reads KGHDR; CDR2 reads SFDVKD.

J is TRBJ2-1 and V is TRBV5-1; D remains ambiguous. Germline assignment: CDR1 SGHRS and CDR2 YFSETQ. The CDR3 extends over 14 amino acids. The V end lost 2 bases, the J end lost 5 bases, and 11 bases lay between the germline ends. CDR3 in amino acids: CASSLQGLNNEQFF. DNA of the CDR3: TGCGCCAGCAGCTTACAAGGGCTCAACAATGAGCAGTTCTTC.

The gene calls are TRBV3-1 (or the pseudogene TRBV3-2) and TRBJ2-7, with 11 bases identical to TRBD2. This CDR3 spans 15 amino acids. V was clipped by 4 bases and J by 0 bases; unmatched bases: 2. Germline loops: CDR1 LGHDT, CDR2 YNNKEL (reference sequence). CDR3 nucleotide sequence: TGTGCCAGCAGCCGGGGACTAGCGGTCTCCTACGAGCAGTACTTC. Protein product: CASSRGLAVSYEQYF.

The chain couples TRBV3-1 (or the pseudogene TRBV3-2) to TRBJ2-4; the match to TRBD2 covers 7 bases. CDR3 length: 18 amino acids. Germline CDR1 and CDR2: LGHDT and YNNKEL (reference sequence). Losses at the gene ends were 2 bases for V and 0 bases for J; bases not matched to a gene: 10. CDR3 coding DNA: TGTGCCAGCAGCCAAAGGACTAGGGAGACCTTAGCCAAAAACATTCAGTACTTC. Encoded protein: CASSQRTRETLAKNIQYF.

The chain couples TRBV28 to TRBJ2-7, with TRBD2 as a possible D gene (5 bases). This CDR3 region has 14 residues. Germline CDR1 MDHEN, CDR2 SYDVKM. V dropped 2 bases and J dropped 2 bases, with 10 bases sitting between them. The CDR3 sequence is CASSLDYPTYEQYF. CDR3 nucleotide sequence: TGTGCCAGCAGTTTAGACTACCCGACCTACGAGCAGTACTTC.

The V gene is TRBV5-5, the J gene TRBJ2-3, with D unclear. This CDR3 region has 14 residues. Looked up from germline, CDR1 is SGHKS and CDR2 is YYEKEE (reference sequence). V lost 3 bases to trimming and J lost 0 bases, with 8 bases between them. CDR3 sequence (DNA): TGTGCCAGCAGCTCCGGGCATAGCACAGATACGCAGTATTTT. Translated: CASSSGHSTDTQYF.

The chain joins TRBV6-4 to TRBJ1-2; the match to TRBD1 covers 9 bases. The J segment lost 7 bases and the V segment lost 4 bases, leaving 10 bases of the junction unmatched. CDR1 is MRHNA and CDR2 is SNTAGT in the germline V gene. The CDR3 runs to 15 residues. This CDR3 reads CASSASDRGWGGYTF. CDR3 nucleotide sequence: TGTGCCAGCAGTGCCTCGGACAGGGGTTGGGGTGGCTACACCTTC.

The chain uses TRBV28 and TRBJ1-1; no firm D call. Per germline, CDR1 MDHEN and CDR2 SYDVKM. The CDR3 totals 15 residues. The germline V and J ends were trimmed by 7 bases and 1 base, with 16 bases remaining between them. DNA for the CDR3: TGTGCCAGCACCATTAGACCGGCCGGGAACACTGAAGCTTTCTTT. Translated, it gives CASTIRPAGNTEAFF.

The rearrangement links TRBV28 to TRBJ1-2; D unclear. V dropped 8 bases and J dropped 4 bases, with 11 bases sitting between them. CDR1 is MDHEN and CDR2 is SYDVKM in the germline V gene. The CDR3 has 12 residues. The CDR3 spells CASGQDVYGYTF. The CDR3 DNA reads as TGTGCCAGCGGCCAGGACGTCTATGGCTACACCTTC.

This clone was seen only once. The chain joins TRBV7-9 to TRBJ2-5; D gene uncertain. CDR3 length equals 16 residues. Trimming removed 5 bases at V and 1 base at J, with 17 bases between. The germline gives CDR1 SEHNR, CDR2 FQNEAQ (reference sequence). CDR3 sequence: CASSRTPRTTQETQYF. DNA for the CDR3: TGTGCCAGCAGCAGGACGCCCAGGACCACCCAAGAGACCCAGTACTTC.

The CDR3: CSAMGGGSSVGELFF. The DNA of the CDR3 is TGCAGCGCTATGGGGGGCGGGAGCTCGGTCGGGGAGCTGTTTTTT. The V and J genes are TRBV29-1 and TRBJ2-2; the D gene is possibly TRBD2 (7 bases). Germline CDR1 reads SQVTM; CDR2 reads ANQGSEA. CDR3 size: 15 residues. V lost 7 bases, J lost 7 bases, and 22 bases lay in between.

In DNA form, the CDR3 reads TGTGCCAGCAGCCAAGAGGCCGGGATTGGAGCTTTCTTT. Translating gives CASSQEAGIGAFF. The chain recombines TRBV3-1 (or the pseudogene TRBV3-2) with TRBJ1-1; no definite D call. The V end was cut by 0 bases, the J end by 10 bases, with 12 bases between. The germline CDR1 and CDR2 sequences are LGHDT and YNNKEL (reference sequence). The CDR3 loop spans 13 amino acids.

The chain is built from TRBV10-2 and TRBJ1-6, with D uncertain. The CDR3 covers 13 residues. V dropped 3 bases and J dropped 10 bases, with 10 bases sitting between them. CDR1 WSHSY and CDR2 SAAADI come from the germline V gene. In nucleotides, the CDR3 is TGCGCCAGCAGTGACCGGCCCCGATCACCCCTCCACTTT. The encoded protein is CASSDRPRSPLHF.

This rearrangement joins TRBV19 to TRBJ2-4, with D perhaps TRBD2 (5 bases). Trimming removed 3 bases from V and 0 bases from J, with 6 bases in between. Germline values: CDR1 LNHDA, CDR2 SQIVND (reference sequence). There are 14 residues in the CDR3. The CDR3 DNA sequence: TGTGCCAGTAGTATTGGACTAGCCAAAAACATTCAGTACTTC. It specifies CASSIGLAKNIQYF.

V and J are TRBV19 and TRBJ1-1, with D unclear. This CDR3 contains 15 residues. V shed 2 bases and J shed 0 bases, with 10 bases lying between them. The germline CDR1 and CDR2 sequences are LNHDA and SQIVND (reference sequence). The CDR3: CASSINPGVNTEAFF. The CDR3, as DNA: TGTGCCAGTAGTATAAATCCGGGTGTGAACACTGAAGCTTTCTTT.

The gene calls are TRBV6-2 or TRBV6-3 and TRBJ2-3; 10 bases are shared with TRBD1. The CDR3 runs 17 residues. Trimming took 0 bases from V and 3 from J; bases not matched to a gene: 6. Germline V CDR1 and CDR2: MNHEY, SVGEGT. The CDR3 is CASSYSRRDRGTDTQYF. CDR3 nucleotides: TGTGCCAGCAGTTACTCGAGAAGGGACAGGGGTACAGATACGCAGTATTTT.

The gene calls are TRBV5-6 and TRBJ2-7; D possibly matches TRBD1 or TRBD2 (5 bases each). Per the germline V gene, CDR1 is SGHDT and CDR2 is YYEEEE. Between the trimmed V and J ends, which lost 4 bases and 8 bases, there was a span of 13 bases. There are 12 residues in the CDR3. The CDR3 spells CASSPGTSKQYF. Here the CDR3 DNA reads TGTGCCAGCAGCCCCGGGACCTCGAAGCAGTACTTC.

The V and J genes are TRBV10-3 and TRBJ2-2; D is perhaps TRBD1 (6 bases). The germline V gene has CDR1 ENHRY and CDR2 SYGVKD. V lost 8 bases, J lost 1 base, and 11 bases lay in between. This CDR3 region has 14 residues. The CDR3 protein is CAIGGGQNTGELFF. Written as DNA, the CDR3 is TGTGCCATCGGGGGCGGCCAGAACACCGGGGAGCTGTTTTTT.